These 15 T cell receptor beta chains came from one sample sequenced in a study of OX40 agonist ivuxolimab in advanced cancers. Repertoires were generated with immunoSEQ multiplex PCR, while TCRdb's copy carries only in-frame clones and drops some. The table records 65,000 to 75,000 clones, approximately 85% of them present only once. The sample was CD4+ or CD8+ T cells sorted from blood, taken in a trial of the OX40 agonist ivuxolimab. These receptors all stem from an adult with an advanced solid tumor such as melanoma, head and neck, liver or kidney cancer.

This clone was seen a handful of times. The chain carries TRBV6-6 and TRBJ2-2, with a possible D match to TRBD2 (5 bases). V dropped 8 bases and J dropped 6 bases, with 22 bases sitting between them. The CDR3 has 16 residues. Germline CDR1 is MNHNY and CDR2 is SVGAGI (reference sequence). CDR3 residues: CASLKTGFMFAGELFF. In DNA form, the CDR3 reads TGTGCCAGCCTAAAAACGGGGTTTATGTTCGCCGGGGAGCTGTTTTTT.

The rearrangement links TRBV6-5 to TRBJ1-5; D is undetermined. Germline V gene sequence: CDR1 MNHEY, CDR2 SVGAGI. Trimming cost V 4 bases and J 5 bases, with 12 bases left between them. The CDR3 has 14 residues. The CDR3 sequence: CASSSRSSYQPQHF. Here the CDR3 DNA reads TGTGCCAGCAGTTCCCGTTCCAGTTATCAGCCCCAGCATTTT.

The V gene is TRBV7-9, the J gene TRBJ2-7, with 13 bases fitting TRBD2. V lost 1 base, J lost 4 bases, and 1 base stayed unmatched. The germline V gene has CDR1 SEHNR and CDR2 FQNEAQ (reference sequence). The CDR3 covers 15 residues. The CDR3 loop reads CASSLGTSGGYEQYF. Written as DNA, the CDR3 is TGTGCCAGCAGCTTAGGGACTAGCGGGGGATACGAGCAGTACTTC.

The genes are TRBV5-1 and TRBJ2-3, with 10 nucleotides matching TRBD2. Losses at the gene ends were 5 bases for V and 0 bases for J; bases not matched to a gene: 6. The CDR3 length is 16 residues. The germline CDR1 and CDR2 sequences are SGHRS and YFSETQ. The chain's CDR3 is CASRISGGTSTDTQYF. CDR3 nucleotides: TGCGCCAGCAGGATTAGCGGGGGGACTAGCACAGATACGCAGTATTTT.

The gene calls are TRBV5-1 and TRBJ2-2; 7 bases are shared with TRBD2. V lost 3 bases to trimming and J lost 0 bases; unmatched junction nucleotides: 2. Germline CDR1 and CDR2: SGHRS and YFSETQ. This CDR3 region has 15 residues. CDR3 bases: TGCGCCAGCAGCTCTAGCGGACCGAACACCGGGGAGCTGTTTTTT. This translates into CASSSSGPNTGELFF.

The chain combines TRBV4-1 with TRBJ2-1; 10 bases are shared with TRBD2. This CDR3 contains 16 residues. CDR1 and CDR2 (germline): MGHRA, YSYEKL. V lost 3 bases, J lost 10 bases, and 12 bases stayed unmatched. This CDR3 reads CASSQLALAGAREQFF. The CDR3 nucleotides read TGCGCCAGCAGCCAGCTGGCGCTAGCGGGAGCTAGGGAGCAGTTCTTC.

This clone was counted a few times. CDR3 amino acids: CASSYSGPTEAFF. The CDR3 nucleotides are TGTGCCAGCAGTTACTCAGGGCCCACTGAAGCTTTCTTT. V usage is TRBV6-6 and J usage is TRBJ1-1; D is uncertain. The CDR3 totals 13 residues. CDR1 and CDR2 (germline): MNHNY, SVGAGI (reference sequence). With 0 bases removed from V and 4 bases from J, the gap between germline ends came to 6 bases.

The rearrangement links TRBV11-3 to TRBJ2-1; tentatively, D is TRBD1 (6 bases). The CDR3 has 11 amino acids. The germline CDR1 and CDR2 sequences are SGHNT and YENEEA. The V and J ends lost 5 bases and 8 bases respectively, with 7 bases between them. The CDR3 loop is CASSPGDEQFF. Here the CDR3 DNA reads TGTGCCAGCAGCCCAGGGGATGAGCAGTTCTTC.

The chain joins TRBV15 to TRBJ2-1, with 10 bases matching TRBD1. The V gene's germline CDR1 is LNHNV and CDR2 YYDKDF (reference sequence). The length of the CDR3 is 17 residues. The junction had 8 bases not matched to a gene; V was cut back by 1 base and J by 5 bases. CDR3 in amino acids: CATSRAPGTGDHNEQFF. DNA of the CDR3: TGTGCCACCAGCAGAGCCCCCGGGACAGGGGACCACAATGAGCAGTTCTTC. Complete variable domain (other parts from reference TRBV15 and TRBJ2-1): DAMVIQNPRYQVTQFGKPVTLSCSQTLNHNVMYWYQQKSSQAPKLLFHYYDKDFNNEADTPDNFQSRRPNTSFCFLDIRSPGLGDTAMYLCATSRAPGTGDHNEQFFGPGTRLTVL.

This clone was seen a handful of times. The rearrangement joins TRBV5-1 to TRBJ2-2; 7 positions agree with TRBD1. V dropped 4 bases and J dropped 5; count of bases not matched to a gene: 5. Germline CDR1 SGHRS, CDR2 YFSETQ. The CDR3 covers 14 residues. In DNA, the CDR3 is TGCGCCAGCAGCAGGACGACAGGGACCGGGGAGCTGTTTTTT. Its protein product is CASSRTTGTGELFF.

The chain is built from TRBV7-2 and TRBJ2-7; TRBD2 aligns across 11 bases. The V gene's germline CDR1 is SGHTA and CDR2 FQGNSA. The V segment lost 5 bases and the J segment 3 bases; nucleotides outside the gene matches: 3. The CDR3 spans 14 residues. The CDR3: CASSITSGSYEQYF. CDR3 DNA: TGTGCCAGCAGCATAACTAGCGGGAGCTACGAGCAGTACTTC. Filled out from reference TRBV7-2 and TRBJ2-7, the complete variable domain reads GAGVSQSPSNKVTEKGKDVELRCDPISGHTALYWYRQSLGQGLEFLIYFQGNSAPDKSGLPSDRFSAERTGGSVSTLTIQRTQQEDSAVYLCASSITSGSYEQYFGPGTRLTVT.

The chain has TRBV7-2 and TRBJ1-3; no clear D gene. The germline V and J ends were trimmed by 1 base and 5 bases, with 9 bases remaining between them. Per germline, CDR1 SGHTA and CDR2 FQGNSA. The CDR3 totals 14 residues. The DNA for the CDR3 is TGTGCCAGCAGCTTAGACAGATCACGAAACACCATATATTTT. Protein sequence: CASSLDRSRNTIYF.

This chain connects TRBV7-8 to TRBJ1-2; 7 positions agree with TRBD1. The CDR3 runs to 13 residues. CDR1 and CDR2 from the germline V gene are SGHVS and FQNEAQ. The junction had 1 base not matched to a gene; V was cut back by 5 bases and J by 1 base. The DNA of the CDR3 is TGTGCCAGCAGCCGGGACAGTAACTATGGCTACACCTTC. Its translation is CASSRDSNYGYTF.

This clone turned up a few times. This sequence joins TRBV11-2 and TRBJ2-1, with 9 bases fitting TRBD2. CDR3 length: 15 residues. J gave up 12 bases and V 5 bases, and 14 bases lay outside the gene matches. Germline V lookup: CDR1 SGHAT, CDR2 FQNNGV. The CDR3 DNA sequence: TGTGCCAGCAGCCATAGCGGGAGCCTCTCCCGCACGCAGTTCTTC. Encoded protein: CASSHSGSLSRTQFF.

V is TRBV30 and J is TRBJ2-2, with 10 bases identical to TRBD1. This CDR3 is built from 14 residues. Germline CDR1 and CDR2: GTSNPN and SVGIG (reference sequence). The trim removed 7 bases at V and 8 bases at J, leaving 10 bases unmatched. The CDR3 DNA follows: TGTGCCTCCAAGGGACAGGGGCTAATTGGGGAGCTGTTTTTT. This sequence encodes CASKGQGLIGELFF.